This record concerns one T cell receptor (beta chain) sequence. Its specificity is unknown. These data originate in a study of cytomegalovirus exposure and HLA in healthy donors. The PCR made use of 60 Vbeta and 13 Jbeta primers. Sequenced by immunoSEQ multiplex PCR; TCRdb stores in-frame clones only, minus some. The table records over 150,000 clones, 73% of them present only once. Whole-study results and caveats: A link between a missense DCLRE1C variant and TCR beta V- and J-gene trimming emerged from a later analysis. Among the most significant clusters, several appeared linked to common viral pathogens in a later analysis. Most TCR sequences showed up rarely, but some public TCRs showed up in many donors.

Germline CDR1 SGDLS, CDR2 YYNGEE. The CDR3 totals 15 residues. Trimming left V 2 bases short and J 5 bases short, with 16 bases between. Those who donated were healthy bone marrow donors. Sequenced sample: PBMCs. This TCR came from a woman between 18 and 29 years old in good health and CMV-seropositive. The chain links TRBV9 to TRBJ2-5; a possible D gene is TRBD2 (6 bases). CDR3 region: CASSVGALSGETQYF. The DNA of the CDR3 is TGTGCCAGCAGCGTGGGAGCTCTTAGCGGCGAGACCCAGTACTTC.